This T cell receptor beta chain comes out of a study of OX40 agonist ivuxolimab in advanced cancers. Study-wide results and caveats: Partial responders dosed at 0.1-3.0 mg/kg displayed clonal expansion ranking among the lowest.

Sequencing used immunoSEQ multiplex PCR; TCRdb keeps in-frame clones, though not all of them. The sample lists 75,000 to 100,000 clones, 70% to 90% occurring once. Losses at the gene ends were 5 bases for V and 5 bases for J; bases not matched to a gene: 9. The CDR3 consists of 14 residues. The V gene's germline CDR1 is SGDLS and CDR2 YYNGEE. Comment on this clone: The antigen is undetermined.

The clonotype comes from an adult with an advanced solid tumor such as melanoma, head and neck, liver or kidney cancer. V is TRBV9 and J is TRBJ2-5, with TRBD1 matching 7 bases. Sequencing used CD4+ or CD8+ T cells sorted from blood, obtained in a trial of the OX40 agonist ivuxolimab. The CDR3 sequence: CASSAPLRGETQYF. The CDR3 DNA follows: TGTGCCAGCAGTGCCCCCCTCAGGGGGGAGACCCAGTACTTC.